Reported below is one TCR beta chain. The target antigen is unknown. The sample originates from a study of cytomegalovirus exposure and HLA in healthy donors. Study observations and caveats: Prior analysis indicated that the majority of TCR beta V segments exhibited productivity approximately 90% or approximately 30% of the time. Most of the CMV-associated TCR beta chains (in a later analysis) appeared to be HLA-restricted.

CDR1 is SGHRS, CDR2 YFSETQ, per germline. With 1 base removed from V and 12 bases from J, the gap between germline ends came to 16 bases. The CDR3 has 13 residues. A multiplex PCR was run with 60 Vbeta primers and 13 Jbeta primers. Measured with immunoSEQ multiplex PCR; TCRdb has only the in-frame clones, and not every one. The table records fewer than 250,000 clones, more than 75% of them present only once. This clonotype originated in a woman aged 25 to 39 in good health and CMV-seropositive. Sequenced: PBMCs. This sequence joins TRBV5-1 and TRBJ1-2, with D perhaps TRBD1 (5 bases). CDR3 nucleotides: TGCGCCAGCAGCTTGCTCCAGGGCGGGGAGGACACCTTC. Residues: CASSLLQGGEDTF. Full variable domain (remainder filled in from reference TRBV5-1 and TRBJ1-2): KAGVTQTPRYLIKTRGQQVTLSCSPISGHRSVSWYQQTPGQGLQFLFEYFSETQRNKGNFPGRFSGRQFSNSRSEMNVSTLELGDSALYLCASSLLQGGEDTFGSGTRLTVV.